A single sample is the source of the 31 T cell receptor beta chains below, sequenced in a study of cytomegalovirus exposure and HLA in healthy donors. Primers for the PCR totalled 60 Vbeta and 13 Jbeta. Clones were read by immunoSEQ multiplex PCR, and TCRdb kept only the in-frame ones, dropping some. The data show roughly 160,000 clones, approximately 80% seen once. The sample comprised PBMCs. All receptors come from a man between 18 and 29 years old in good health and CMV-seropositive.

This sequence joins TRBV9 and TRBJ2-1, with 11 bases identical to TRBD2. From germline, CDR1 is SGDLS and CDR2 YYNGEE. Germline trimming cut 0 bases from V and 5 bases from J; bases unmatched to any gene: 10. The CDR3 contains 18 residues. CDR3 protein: CASSVAGLAGFTNNEQFF. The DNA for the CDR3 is TGTGCCAGCAGCGTAGCCGGACTAGCGGGCTTCACAAACAATGAGCAGTTCTTC.

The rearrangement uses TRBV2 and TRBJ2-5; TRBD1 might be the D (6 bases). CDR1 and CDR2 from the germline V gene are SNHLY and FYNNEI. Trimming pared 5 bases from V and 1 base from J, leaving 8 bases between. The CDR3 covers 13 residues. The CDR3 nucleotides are TGTGCCAGCAGTCAGACAGGCCAAGAGACCCAGTACTTC. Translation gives CASSQTGQETQYF. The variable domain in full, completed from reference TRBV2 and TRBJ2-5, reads EPEVTQTPSHQVTQMGQEVILRCVPISNHLYFYWYRQILGQKVEFLVSFYNNEISEKSEIFDDQFSVERPDGSNFTLKIRSTKLEDSAMYFCASSQTGQETQYFGPGTRLLVL.

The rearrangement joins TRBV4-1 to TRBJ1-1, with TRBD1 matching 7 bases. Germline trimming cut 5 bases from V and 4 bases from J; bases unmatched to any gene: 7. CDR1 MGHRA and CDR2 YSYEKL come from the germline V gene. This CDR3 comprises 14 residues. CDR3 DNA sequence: TGCGCCAGCAGCAATCCGGGACAGCCCACTGAAGCTTTCTTT. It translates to CASSNPGQPTEAFF.

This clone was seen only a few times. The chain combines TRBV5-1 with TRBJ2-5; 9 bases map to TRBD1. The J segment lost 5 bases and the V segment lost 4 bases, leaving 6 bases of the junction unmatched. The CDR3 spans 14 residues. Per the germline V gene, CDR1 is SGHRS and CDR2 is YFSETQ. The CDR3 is CASSRQGGEETQYF. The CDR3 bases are TGCGCCAGCAGCCGACAGGGGGGCGAGGAGACCCAGTACTTC.

CDR3 residues: CASSPGGAGKTQYF. CDR3 coding DNA: TGTGCCAGCAGTCCCGGGGGGGCCGGGAAGACCCAGTACTTC. This chain connects TRBV7-2 to TRBJ2-5; TRBD2 matches at 8 bases. J gave up 6 bases and V 6 bases, and 9 bases lay outside the gene matches. Germline V gene lookup returns CDR1 SGHTA and CDR2 FQGNSA. This CDR3 region has 14 residues.

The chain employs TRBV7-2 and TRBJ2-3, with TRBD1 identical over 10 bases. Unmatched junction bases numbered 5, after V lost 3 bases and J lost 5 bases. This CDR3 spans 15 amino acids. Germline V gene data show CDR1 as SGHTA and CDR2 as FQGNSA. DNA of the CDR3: TGTGCCAGCAGCTTCGGGACAGGGGCAATAGATACGCAGTATTTT. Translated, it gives CASSFGTGAIDTQYF.

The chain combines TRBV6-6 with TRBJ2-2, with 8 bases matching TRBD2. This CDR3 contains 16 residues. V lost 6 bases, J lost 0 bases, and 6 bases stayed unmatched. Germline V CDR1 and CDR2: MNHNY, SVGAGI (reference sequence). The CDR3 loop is CASSDQAGANTGELFF. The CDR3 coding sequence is TGTGCCAGCAGCGACCAAGCGGGGGCGAACACCGGGGAGCTGTTTTTT.

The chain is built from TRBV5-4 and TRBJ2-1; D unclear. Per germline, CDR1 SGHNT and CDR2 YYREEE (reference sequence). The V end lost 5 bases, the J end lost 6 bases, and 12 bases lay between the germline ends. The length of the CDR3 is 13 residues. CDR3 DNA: TGTGCCAGCAGTATAATTGTCTCCAATGAGCAGTTCTTC. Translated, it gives CASSIIVSNEQFF.

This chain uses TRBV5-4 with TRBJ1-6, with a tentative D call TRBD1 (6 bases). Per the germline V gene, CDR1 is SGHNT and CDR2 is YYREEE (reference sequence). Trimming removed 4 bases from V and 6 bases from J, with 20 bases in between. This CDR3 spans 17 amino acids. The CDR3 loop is CASSTGGRAGRNSPLHF. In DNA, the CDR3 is TGTGCCAGCAGCACGGGGGGCAGGGCAGGGCGTAATTCACCCCTCCACTTT.

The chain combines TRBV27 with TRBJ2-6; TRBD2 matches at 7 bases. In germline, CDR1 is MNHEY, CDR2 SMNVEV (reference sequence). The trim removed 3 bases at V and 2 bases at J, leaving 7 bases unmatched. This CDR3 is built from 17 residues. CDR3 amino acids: CASSFGRDGPGANVLTF. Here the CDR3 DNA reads TGTGCCAGCAGTTTTGGGAGGGACGGGCCTGGGGCCAACGTCCTGACTTTC.

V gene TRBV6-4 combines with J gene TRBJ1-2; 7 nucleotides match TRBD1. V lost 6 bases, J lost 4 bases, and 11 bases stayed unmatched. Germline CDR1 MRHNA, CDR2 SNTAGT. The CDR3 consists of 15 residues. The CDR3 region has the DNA TGTGCCAGCAGCCCCGGGACAGCTCACCTCTATGGCTACACCTTC. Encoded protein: CASSPGTAHLYGYTF.

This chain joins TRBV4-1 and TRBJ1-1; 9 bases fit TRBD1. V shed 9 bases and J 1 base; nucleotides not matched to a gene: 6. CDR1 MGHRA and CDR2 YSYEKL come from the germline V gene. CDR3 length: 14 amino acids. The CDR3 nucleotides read TGCGCCAGTCGGCGACAGGGGGAGAACACTGAAGCTTTCTTT. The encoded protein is CASRRQGENTEAFF.

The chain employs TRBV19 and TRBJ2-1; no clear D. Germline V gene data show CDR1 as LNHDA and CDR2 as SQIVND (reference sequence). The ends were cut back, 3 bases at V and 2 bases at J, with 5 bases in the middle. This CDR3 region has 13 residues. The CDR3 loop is CASSIQAYNEQFF. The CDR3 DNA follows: TGTGCCAGTAGTATCCAGGCCTACAATGAGCAGTTCTTC. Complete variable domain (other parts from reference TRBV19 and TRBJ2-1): DGGITQSPKYLFRKEGQNVTLSCEQNLNHDAMYWYRQDPGQGLRLIYYSQIVNDFQKGDIAEGYSVSREKKESFPLTVTSAQKNPTAFYLCASSIQAYNEQFFGPGTRLTVL.

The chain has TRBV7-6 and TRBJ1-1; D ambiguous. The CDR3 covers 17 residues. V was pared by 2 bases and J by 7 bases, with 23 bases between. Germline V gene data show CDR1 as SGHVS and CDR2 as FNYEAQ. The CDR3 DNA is TGTGCCAGCAGCTTATCGCTTGGCCATACCCGCCATGGTGAAGCTTTCTTT. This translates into CASSLSLGHTRHGEAFF.

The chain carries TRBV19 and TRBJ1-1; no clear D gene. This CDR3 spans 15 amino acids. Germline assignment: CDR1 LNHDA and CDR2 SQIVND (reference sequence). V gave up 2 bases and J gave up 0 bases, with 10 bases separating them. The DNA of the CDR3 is TGTGCCAGTAGTATAATAGCCAGATTGAACACTGAAGCTTTCTTT. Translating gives CASSIIARLNTEAFF.

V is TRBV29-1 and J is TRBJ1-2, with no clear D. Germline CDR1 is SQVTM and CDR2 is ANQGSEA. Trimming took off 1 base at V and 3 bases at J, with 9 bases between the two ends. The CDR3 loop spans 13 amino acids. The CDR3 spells CSVEGLDYYGYTF. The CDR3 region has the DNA TGCAGCGTTGAAGGTCTGGACTACTATGGCTACACCTTC.

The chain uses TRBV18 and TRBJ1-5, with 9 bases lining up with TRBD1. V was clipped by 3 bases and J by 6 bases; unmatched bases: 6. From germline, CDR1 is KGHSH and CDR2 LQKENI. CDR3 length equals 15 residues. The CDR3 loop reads CASSPPGQGGQPQHF. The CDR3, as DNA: TGTGCCAGCTCACCTCCGGGACAGGGAGGTCAGCCCCAGCATTTT. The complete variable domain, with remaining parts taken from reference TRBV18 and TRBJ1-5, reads NAGVMQNPRHLVRRRGQEARLRCSPMKGHSHVYWYRQLPEEGLKFMVYLQKENIIDESGMPKERFSAEFPKEGPSILRIQQVVRGDSAAYFCASSPPGQGGQPQHFGDGTRLSIL.

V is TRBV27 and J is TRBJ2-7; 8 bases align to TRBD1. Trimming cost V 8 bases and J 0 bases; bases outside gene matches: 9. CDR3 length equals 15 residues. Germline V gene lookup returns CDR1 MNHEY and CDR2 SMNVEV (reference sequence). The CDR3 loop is CASRFGTGLSYEQYF. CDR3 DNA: TGTGCCAGCCGATTTGGGACAGGTCTCTCCTACGAGCAGTACTTC.

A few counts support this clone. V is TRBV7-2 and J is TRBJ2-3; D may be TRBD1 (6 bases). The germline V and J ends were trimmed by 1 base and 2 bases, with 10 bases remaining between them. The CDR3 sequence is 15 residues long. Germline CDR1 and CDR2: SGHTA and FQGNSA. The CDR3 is CASSLGGLYTDTQYF. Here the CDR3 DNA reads TGTGCCAGCAGCTTAGGGGGGCTTTACACAGATACGCAGTATTTT. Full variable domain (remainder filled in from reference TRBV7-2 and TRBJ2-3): GAGVSQSPSNKVTEKGKDVELRCDPISGHTALYWYRQSLGQGLEFLIYFQGNSAPDKSGLPSDRFSAERTGGSVSTLTIQRTQQEDSAVYLCASSLGGLYTDTQYFGPGTRLTVL.

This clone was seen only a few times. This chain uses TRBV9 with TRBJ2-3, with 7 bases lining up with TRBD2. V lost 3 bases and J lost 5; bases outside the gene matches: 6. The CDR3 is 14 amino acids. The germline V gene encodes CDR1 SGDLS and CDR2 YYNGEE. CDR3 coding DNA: TGTGCCAGCAGCGGGACTAGTCTTGGAGATACGCAGTATTTT. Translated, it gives CASSGTSLGDTQYF. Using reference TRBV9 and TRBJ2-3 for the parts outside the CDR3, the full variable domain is DSGVTQTPKHLITATGQRVTLRCSPRSGDLSVYWYQQSLDQGLQFLIQYYNGEERAKGNILERFSAQQFPDLHSELNLSSLELGDSALYFCASSGTSLGDTQYFGPGTRLTVL.

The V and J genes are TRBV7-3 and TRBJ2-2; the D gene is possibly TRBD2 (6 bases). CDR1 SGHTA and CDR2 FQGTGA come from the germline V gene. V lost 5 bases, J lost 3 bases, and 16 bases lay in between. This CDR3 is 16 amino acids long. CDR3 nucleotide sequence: TGTGCCAGCAGCCCGGCAGCGGGCGGCGACACCGGGGAGCTGTTTTTT. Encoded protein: CASSPAAGGDTGELFF.

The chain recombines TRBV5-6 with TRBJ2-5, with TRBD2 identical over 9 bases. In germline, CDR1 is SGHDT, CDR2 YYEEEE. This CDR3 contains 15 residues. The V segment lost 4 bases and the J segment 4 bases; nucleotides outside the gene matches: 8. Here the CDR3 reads CASSPAGGTPETQYF. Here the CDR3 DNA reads TGTGCCAGCAGCCCTGCGGGAGGGACCCCAGAGACCCAGTACTTC. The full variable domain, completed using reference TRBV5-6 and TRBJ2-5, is DAGVTQSPTHLIKTRGQQVTLRCSPKSGHDTVSWYQQALGQGPQFIFQYYEEEERQRGNFPDRFSGHQFPNYSSELNVNALLLGDSALYLCASSPAGGTPETQYFGPGTRLLVL.

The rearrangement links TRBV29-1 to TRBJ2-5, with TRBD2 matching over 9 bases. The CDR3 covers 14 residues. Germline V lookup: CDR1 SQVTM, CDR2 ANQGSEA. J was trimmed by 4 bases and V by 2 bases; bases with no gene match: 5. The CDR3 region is CSVEWREGPETQYF. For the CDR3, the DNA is TGCAGCGTTGAATGGCGGGAGGGCCCAGAGACCCAGTACTTC.

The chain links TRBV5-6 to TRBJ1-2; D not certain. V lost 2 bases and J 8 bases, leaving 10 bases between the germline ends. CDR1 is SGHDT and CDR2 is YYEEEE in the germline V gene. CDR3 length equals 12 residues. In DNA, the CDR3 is TGTGCCAGCAGCTTAGGGAGAGGGGGCTACACCTTC. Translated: CASSLGRGGYTF. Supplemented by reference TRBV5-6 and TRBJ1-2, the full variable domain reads DAGVTQSPTHLIKTRGQQVTLRCSPKSGHDTVSWYQQALGQGPQFIFQYYEEEERQRGNFPDRFSGHQFPNYSSELNVNALLLGDSALYLCASSLGRGGYTFGSGTRLTVV.

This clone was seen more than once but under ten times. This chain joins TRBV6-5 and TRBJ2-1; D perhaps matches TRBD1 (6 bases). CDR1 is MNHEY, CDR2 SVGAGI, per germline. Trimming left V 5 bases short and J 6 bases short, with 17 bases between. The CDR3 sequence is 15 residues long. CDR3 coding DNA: TGTGCCAGCAGTCAGGCACAGGGCCAGGGCAATGAGCAGTTCTTC. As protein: CASSQAQGQGNEQFF.

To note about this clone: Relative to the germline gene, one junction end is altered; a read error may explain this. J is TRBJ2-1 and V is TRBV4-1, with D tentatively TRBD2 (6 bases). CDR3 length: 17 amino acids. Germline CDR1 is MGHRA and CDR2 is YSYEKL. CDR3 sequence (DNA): TGCGCCAGCAGCCAAGAACGGATAGCGGCAGCGGACAATGAGCGGTTCTTC. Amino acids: CASSQERIAAADNERFF.

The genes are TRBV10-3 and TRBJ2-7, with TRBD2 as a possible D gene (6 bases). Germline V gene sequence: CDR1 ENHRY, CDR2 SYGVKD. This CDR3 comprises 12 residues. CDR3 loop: CAISEGRYEQYF. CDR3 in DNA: TGTGCGATTTCGGAGGGGCGGTACGAGCAGTACTTC.

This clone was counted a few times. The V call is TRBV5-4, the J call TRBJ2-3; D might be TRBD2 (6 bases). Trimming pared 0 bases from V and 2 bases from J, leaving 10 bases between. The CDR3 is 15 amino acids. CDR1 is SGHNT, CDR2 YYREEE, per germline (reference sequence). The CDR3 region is CASSLARGATDTQYF. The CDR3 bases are TGTGCCAGCAGCTTGGCTCGCGGGGCCACAGATACGCAGTATTTT. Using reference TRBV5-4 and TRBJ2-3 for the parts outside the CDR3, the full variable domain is ETGVTQSPTHLIKTRGQQVTLRCSSQSGHNTVSWYQQALGQGPQFIFQYYREEENGRGNFPPRFSGLQFPNYSSELNVNALELDDSALYLCASSLARGATDTQYFGPGTRLTVL.

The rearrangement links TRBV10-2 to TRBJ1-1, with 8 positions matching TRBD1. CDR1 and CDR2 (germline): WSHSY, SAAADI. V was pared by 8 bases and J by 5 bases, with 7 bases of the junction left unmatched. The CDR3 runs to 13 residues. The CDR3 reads CASGAQGGTEAFF. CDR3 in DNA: TGCGCCAGCGGGGCACAGGGGGGGACTGAAGCTTTCTTT.

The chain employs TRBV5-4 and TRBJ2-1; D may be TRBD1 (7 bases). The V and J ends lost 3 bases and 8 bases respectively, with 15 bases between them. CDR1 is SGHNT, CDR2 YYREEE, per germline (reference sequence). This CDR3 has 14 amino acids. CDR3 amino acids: CASSSQGGWDEQFF. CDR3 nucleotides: TGTGCCAGCAGCTCGCAGGGGGGTTGGGATGAGCAGTTCTTC.

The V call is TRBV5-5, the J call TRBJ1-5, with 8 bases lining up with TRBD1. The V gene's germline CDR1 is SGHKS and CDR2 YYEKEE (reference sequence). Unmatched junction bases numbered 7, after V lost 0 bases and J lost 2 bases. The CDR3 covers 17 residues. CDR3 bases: TGTGCCAGCAGCTTGGCACCAGACAGGGGCCGCAATCAGCCCCAGCATTTT. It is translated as CASSLAPDRGRNQPQHF.